This T cell receptor (beta chain) stems from a study of blood T cell repertoires in COVID-19. Deletions cut 9 bases from V and 2 bases from J, with 4 bases between. The CDR3 is 10 residues long. Germline V gene data show CDR1 as KGHDR and CDR2 as SFDVKD. Enrollment of patients from Seattle took place during active infection, with longitudinal follow-up. In the original workflow: Nucleated cell number was recorded as an estimate derived from reference gene primer amplification. Assay used: immunoSEQ multiplex PCR; TCRdb lists only in-frame clones, some missing. V, J and clone size derive from that table, while D and trimming were established from the DNA sequence. The data show about 160,000 clones, with 82% seen just once and around 7% held by the top ten.

The rearrangement joins TRBV24-1 to TRBJ2-7; D unclear. The material sequenced was peripheral blood. The TCR originated in a woman in her thirties or forties with COVID-19, enrolled during active disease. CDR3 nucleotides: TGTGCCACCCGAGCCTACGAGCAGTACTTC. Its protein product is CATRAYEQYF.